These 23 T cell receptor beta chains were sequenced from one sample in a study of blood T cell repertoires in COVID-19. Only in-frame clones appear in the TCRdb table, and some are missing; sequencing was by immunoSEQ multiplex PCR. The sample lists 26,000 or so clones; 85% to 90% were seen once. Sequenced input: peripheral blood. These receptors were taken from a human donor in a cohort sampled during active COVID-19.

This clone was counted only a few times. The rearrangement links TRBV12-3 or TRBV12-4 to TRBJ1-1; D is possibly TRBD1 (6 bases). Deletions cut 6 bases from V and 5 bases from J, with 7 bases between. This CDR3 has 11 residues. The CDR3 here is CASRGHTEAFF. CDR3 DNA sequence: TGTGCCAGCAGGGGACATACTGAAGCTTTCTTT.

The chain uses TRBV24-1 and TRBJ2-5; TRBD2 agrees at 9 bases. CDR1 is KGHDR, CDR2 SFDVKD, per germline. The ends lost 4 bases at V and 2 bases at J; junction bases unmatched: 4. The CDR3 has 15 amino acids. The CDR3 sequence: CATSDRSGGQETQYF. The CDR3 DNA is TGTGCCACCAGTGACCGTAGCGGGGGTCAAGAGACCCAGTACTTC.

This chain uses TRBV10-1 with TRBJ2-1; 11 bases are a match to TRBD1. CDR1 is WNHNN, CDR2 SYGVQD, per germline (reference sequence). The CDR3 runs to 15 residues. V dropped 6 bases and J dropped 9; count of bases not matched to a gene: 10. In nucleotides, the CDR3 is TGCGCCAGCAGCGTGGACAGGGGGCTAATCGGTGAGCAGTTCTTC. This sequence encodes CASSVDRGLIGEQFF.

This clone was picked up a small number of times. V gene TRBV6-6 combines with J gene TRBJ1-5; no clear D. Germline V lookup: CDR1 MNHNY, CDR2 SVGAGI (reference sequence). The germline V and J ends were trimmed by 2 bases and 6 bases, with 8 bases remaining between them. The CDR3 length is 13 residues. The CDR3 here is CASSYRGGQPQHF. The CDR3 bases are TGTGCCAGCAGTTACCGGGGAGGTCAGCCCCAGCATTTT.

This chain joins TRBV6-5 and TRBJ2-7; the D gene is possibly TRBD2 (5 bases). CDR1 and CDR2 from the germline V gene are MNHEY and SVGAGI. Trimming took 5 bases from V and 2 from J, leaving 13 bases between them. The CDR3 extends over 14 amino acids. The CDR3 loop reads CASSRRGITYEQYF. The CDR3 DNA is TGTGCCAGCAGTCGCCGGGGAATTACCTACGAGCAGTACTTC.

The V gene is TRBV5-1, the J gene TRBJ2-3, with D unresolved. Trimming left V 1 base short and J 0 bases short, with 12 bases between. CDR1 and CDR2 from the germline V gene are SGHRS and YFSETQ. This CDR3 comprises 16 residues. CDR3 nucleotide sequence: TGCGCCAGCAGCTTGCGCCAGGTTGGGAGCACAGATACGCAGTATTTT. As protein: CASSLRQVGSTDTQYF.

The V and J genes are TRBV3-1 (or the pseudogene TRBV3-2) and TRBJ1-1; D not certain. The V end was cut by 0 bases, the J end by 1 base, with 15 bases between. From germline, CDR1 is LGHDT and CDR2 YNNKEL (reference sequence). The CDR3 contains 17 residues. CDR3 amino acids: CASSQEFGVTGNTEAFF. DNA of the CDR3: TGTGCCAGCAGCCAAGAATTCGGAGTCACTGGGAACACTGAAGCTTTCTTT.

This chain uses TRBV29-1 with TRBJ2-3; 8 bases map to TRBD2. This CDR3 comprises 13 residues. CDR1 is SQVTM and CDR2 is ANQGSEA in the germline V gene. V trimming: 6 bases; J trimming: 5 bases; junction bases outside the gene matches: 7. CDR3 region: CSVSGSRRDTQYF. DNA of the CDR3: TGCAGCGTCAGCGGGAGCAGGAGAGATACGCAGTATTTT.

This clone has more than one count but fewer than ten. J is TRBJ2-3 and V is TRBV7-8, with a possible D match to TRBD2 (5 bases). Germline V gene lookup returns CDR1 SGHVS and CDR2 FQNEAQ. This CDR3 spans 15 amino acids. Between the trimmed V and J ends, which lost 4 bases and 4 bases, there was a span of 15 bases. The CDR3 nucleotides are TGTGCCAGCAGCTACCGGGATGAGGAGTCAGATACGCAGTATTTT. Protein: CASSYRDEESDTQYF. Filled out from reference TRBV7-8 and TRBJ2-3, the complete variable domain reads GAGVSQSPRYKVAKRGQDVALRCDPISGHVSLFWYQQALGQGPEFLTYFQNEAQLDKSGLPSDRFFAERPEGSVSTLKIQRTQQEDSAVYLCASSYRDEESDTQYFGPGTRLTVL.

V usage is TRBV28 and J usage is TRBJ2-1; 11 bases align to TRBD1. The trim removed 6 bases at V and 8 bases at J, leaving 9 bases unmatched. The CDR3 has 15 amino acids. Germline-derived CDR1 and CDR2 are MDHEN and SYDVKM. The CDR3 coding sequence is TGTGCCAGCAGGGTCGGACAGGGGGCCCGGGATGAGCAGTTCTTC. Protein: CASRVGQGARDEQFF.

The V call is TRBV28, the J call TRBJ2-7; 11 nucleotides agree with TRBD1. Trimming took 2 bases from V and 6 from J; bases not matched to a gene: 6. This CDR3 has 15 amino acids. Per germline, CDR1 MDHEN and CDR2 SYDVKM. CDR3 sequence: CASSLPTGTGGEQYF. As DNA, the CDR3 is TGTGCCAGCAGTTTACCAACCGGGACAGGGGGCGAGCAGTACTTC.

The CDR3 reads CASSLGLSETQYF. CDR3 DNA: TGTGCCAGCAGCTTGGGACTAAGTGAGACCCAGTACTTC. This chain joins TRBV5-6 and TRBJ2-5, with TRBD2 as a possible D gene (5 bases). Germline V gene lookup returns CDR1 SGHDT and CDR2 YYEEEE. V lost 0 bases, J lost 5 bases, and 8 bases lay in between. The CDR3 extends over 13 amino acids.

The sample holds one count of this clone. V usage is TRBV2 and J usage is TRBJ2-2; no definite D call. This CDR3 is 13 amino acids long. Germline CDR1 is SNHLY and CDR2 is FYNNEI. V was shortened by 8 bases and J by 5 bases, with 12 bases between the two germline ends. CDR3 loop: CASLPTGTGELFF. The CDR3 DNA reads as TGTGCCAGCTTGCCTACGGGTACCGGGGAGCTGTTTTTT.

This chain connects TRBV6-5 to TRBJ1-2, with D maybe TRBD1 (6 bases). CDR1 and CDR2 (germline): MNHEY, SVGAGI. V was trimmed by 5 bases and J by 4 bases, leaving 11 bases between them. The CDR3 length is 13 residues. The CDR3 coding sequence is TGTGCCAGCAGTCCGACAGGCGCCTATGGCTACACCTTC. Translated, it gives CASSPTGAYGYTF.

This clone was seen only once. The rearrangement uses TRBV2 and TRBJ2-1; D is unclear. The germline CDR1 and CDR2 sequences are SNHLY and FYNNEI. This CDR3 is 11 amino acids long. V was clipped by 6 bases and J by 6 bases, with 6 bases between them. Written as DNA, the CDR3 is TGTGCCAGCAGCGTACTCAATGAGCAGTTCTTC. The encoded protein is CASSVLNEQFF. The full variable domain, in which reference TRBV2 and TRBJ2-1 provide the parts outside the CDR3, is EPEVTQTPSHQVTQMGQEVILRCVPISNHLYFYWYRQILGQKVEFLVSFYNNEISEKSEIFDDQFSVERPDGSNFTLKIRSTKLEDSAMYFCASSVLNEQFFGPGTRLTVL.

The chain couples TRBV10-3 to TRBJ2-1; possible D gene TRBD1, 6 bases. V was shortened by 3 bases and J by 8 bases, with 20 bases between the two germline ends. Germline CDR1 reads ENHRY; CDR2 reads SYGVKD. The CDR3 consists of 16 residues. The CDR3 sequence is CAISEGTYAMRDEQFF. The CDR3 DNA reads as TGTGCCATCAGTGAAGGGACATACGCGATGAGGGATGAGCAGTTCTTC.

The chain combines TRBV7-2 with TRBJ1-5, with D possibly TRBD1 on 5 matching bases. The germline CDR1 and CDR2 sequences are SGHTA and FQGNSA. The CDR3 has 18 amino acids. V lost 4 bases and J lost 2, with 21 bases in between. Here the CDR3 reads CASSSNTGGGFGNQPQHF. The CDR3 DNA sequence: TGTGCCAGCAGCTCCAACACGGGGGGGGGATTTGGCAATCAGCCCCAGCATTTT.

The chain couples TRBV5-6 to TRBJ1-1; D gene uncertain. Germline lookup yields CDR1 SGHDT and CDR2 YYEEEE. V shed 4 bases and J shed 6 bases, with 13 bases lying between them. This CDR3 comprises 13 residues. The CDR3 protein is CASSMDGRAEAFF. CDR3 DNA: TGTGCCAGCAGCATGGACGGTAGAGCTGAAGCTTTCTTT.

The chain has TRBV7-8 and TRBJ2-2, with 9 bases lining up with TRBD2. The germline CDR1 and CDR2 sequences are SGHVS and FQNEAQ. V was pared by 2 bases and J by 6 bases, with 13 bases of the junction left unmatched. The CDR3 length is 18 residues. The CDR3 here is CASSLFAAGGPVAGELFF. CDR3 sequence (DNA): TGTGCCAGCAGCTTATTCGCGGCGGGAGGGCCGGTCGCCGGGGAGCTGTTTTTT.

The rearrangement joins TRBV19 to TRBJ2-7; D possibly corresponds to TRBD1 (6 bases). Germline CDR1 is LNHDA and CDR2 is SQIVND (reference sequence). The CDR3 has 16 residues. The V and J ends lost 6 bases and 0 bases respectively, with 18 bases between them. The CDR3 loop reads CASSINGGQSSYEQYF. CDR3 sequence (DNA): TGTGCCAGTAGCATAAATGGGGGACAAAGCTCCTACGAGCAGTACTTC.

This chain uses TRBV19 with TRBJ1-5; 9 nucleotides align to TRBD1. CDR3 length: 16 residues. Germline trimming cut 3 bases from V and 0 bases from J; bases unmatched to any gene: 3. CDR1 is LNHDA, CDR2 SQIVND, per germline (reference sequence). CDR3 DNA sequence: TGTGCCAGTAGTATCCCGACAGGGGGTAGCAATCAGCCCCAGCATTTT. It encodes CASSIPTGGSNQPQHF.

The rearrangement joins TRBV6-5 to TRBJ2-5; D is perhaps TRBD1 (5 bases). Germline CDR1 reads MNHEY; CDR2 reads SVGAGI. V was trimmed by 8 bases and J by 2 bases, leaving 15 bases between them. This CDR3 has 14 amino acids. CDR3: CASEQGTFQETQYF. CDR3 sequence (DNA): TGTGCCAGCGAGCAGGGAACGTTTCAAGAGACCCAGTACTTC.

The V call is TRBV2, the J call TRBJ1-5; a possible D gene is TRBD1 (5 bases). V gave up 4 bases and J gave up 4 bases, with 11 bases separating them. This CDR3 region has 14 residues. Germline CDR1 is SNHLY and CDR2 is FYNNEI. For the CDR3, the DNA is TGTGCCAGCAGTGGACAGCCGATTAATCAGCCCCAGCATTTT. Translated: CASSGQPINQPQHF.